The 15 T cell receptor beta chains in this list originate from one sample, sequenced in a study of blood T cell repertoires in COVID-19. Only in-frame clones appear in the TCRdb table, and some are missing; sequencing was by immunoSEQ multiplex PCR. The table records roughly 200,000 clones, roughly 89% of them present only once. Sequencing was performed on PBMCs or T cells enriched from blood (not recorded which). The receptor source for this set is a woman aged 40-49 years with acute COVID-19.

The chain links TRBV5-8 to TRBJ2-1; D possibly corresponds to TRBD2 (6 bases). The CDR3 contains 16 residues. Germline-derived CDR1 and CDR2 are SGHTS and YDEGEE. The germline V and J ends were trimmed by 4 bases and 0 bases, with 14 bases remaining between them. The CDR3 DNA reads as TGTGCCAGCAGCCCGGGGGTGGTAAGCTCCTACAATGAGCAGTTCTTC. Amino acids: CASSPGVVSSYNEQFF.

This clone was seen a single time. The genes are TRBV2 and TRBJ1-2; TRBD1 matches at 7 bases. Germline V gives CDR1 SNHLY, CDR2 FYNNEI. Trimming took 5 bases from V and 0 from J; bases not matched to a gene: 6. This CDR3 is 15 amino acids long. The CDR3 region has the DNA TGTGCCAGCAGTCCTTCCGACAGGGCTAACTATGGCTACACCTTC. Translation: CASSPSDRANYGYTF.

The chain uses TRBV6-1 and TRBJ2-7; 11 bases fit TRBD2. Germline-derived CDR1 and CDR2 are MNHNS and SASEGT. V was clipped by 2 bases and J by 1 base; unmatched bases: 4. CDR3 size: 16 residues. The CDR3 nucleotides read TGTGCCAGCAGTGAACGACTAGCGGGGCATTCCTACGAGCAGTACTTC. It is translated as CASSERLAGHSYEQYF.

The chain carries TRBV19 and TRBJ2-1; 10 positions agree with TRBD2. The length of the CDR3 is 16 residues. CDR1 is LNHDA, CDR2 SQIVND, per germline (reference sequence). The V gene end was trimmed by 2 bases and the J gene end by 6 bases; junction bases not matched to a gene: 7. CDR3 nucleotides: TGTGCCAGTAGTATAAATTTACTAGCGGGGAGCAATGAGCAGTTCTTC. Amino acids: CASSINLLAGSNEQFF.

This chain uses TRBV7-9 with TRBJ1-5, with 10 nucleotides matching TRBD1. The junction had 3 bases not matched to a gene; V was cut back by 8 bases and J by 2 bases. The CDR3 spans 14 residues. CDR1 is SEHNR and CDR2 is FQNEAQ in the germline V gene (reference sequence). CDR3 loop: CASQTGGRNQPQHF. In DNA form, the CDR3 reads TGTGCCAGCCAGACAGGGGGCCGCAATCAGCCCCAGCATTTT.

The rearrangement links TRBV19 to TRBJ1-4, with D possibly being TRBD1 (5 bases). The V gene's germline CDR1 is LNHDA and CDR2 SQIVND (reference sequence). The CDR3 totals 15 residues. Trimming pared 9 bases from V and 7 bases from J, leaving 21 bases between. CDR3 loop: CASSFEGRVGEKLFF. The CDR3 DNA reads as TGTGCCAGCTCATTCGAGGGGAGGGTCGGTGAAAAACTGTTTTTT. Supplemented by reference TRBV19 and TRBJ1-4, the full variable domain reads DGGITQSPKYLFRKEGQNVTLSCEQNLNHDAMYWYRQDPGQGLRLIYYSQIVNDFQKGDIAEGYSVSREKKESFPLTVTSAQKNPTAFYLCASSFEGRVGEKLFFGSGTQLSVL.

V is TRBV29-1 and J is TRBJ1-1, with D maybe TRBD1 (6 bases). V was pared by 4 bases and J by 5 bases, with 11 bases between. There are 12 residues in the CDR3. The germline gives CDR1 SQVTM, CDR2 ANQGSEA. The chain's CDR3 is CSVAQGRTEAFF. The CDR3 DNA is TGCAGCGTTGCCCAGGGGCGGACTGAAGCTTTCTTT.

V and J are TRBV5-1 and TRBJ2-1, with 8 bases identical to TRBD1. V lost 0 bases, J lost 1 base, and 3 bases stayed unmatched. The CDR3 totals 16 residues. Germline V gene lookup returns CDR1 SGHRS and CDR2 YFSETQ. CDR3 nucleotide sequence: TGCGCCAGCAGCTTGGCCCAGGGGGCGTCCTACAATGAGCAGTTCTTC. This gives the protein CASSLAQGASYNEQFF.

The chain carries TRBV9 and TRBJ2-2, with D hard to call. There are 13 residues in the CDR3. Between the trimmed V and J ends, which lost 0 bases and 7 bases, there was a span of 7 bases. CDR1 and CDR2 from the germline V gene are SGDLS and YYNGEE. CDR3 residues: CASSVAGDGELFF. CDR3 bases: TGTGCCAGCAGCGTAGCGGGTGACGGGGAGCTGTTTTTT.

This chain uses TRBV27 with TRBJ2-6; D is uncertain. Germline V gene data show CDR1 as MNHEY and CDR2 as SMNVEV (reference sequence). V was shortened by 4 bases and J by 0 bases, with 10 bases between the two germline ends. CDR3 length: 16 amino acids. CDR3 region: CASSSLPFSGANVLTF. CDR3 sequence (DNA): TGTGCCAGCAGTTCCCTTCCTTTCTCTGGGGCCAACGTCCTGACTTTC.

Only one count was recorded for this clone. CDR3 sequence reads: CASSPSLGENTEAFF. In DNA form, the CDR3 reads TGTGCCAGCTCACCTTCCCTGGGAGAGAACACTGAAGCTTTCTTT. The chain is built from TRBV18 and TRBJ1-1; no clear D. The CDR3 sequence is 15 residues long. Deletions cut 3 bases from V and 1 base from J, with 12 bases between. Germline V gives CDR1 KGHSH, CDR2 LQKENI.

V usage is TRBV18 and J usage is TRBJ2-7, with 9 bases matching TRBD1. V lost 6 bases to trimming and J lost 0 bases; unmatched junction nucleotides: 6. This CDR3 has 15 amino acids. CDR1 is KGHSH, CDR2 LQKENI, per germline. The CDR3: CASSQDRGGSYEQYF. CDR3 in DNA: TGTGCCAGCTCCCAAGACAGGGGGGGCTCCTACGAGCAGTACTTC.

This chain connects TRBV27 to TRBJ2-1; 9 bases line up with TRBD2. Germline loops: CDR1 MNHEY, CDR2 SMNVEV (reference sequence). CDR3 size: 17 residues. The V and J ends lost 2 bases and 0 bases, in that order; junction bases with no gene match: 5. CDR3 protein: CASSLRDSGSSYNEQFF. The CDR3 DNA reads as TGTGCCAGCAGTTTAAGGGATAGCGGGAGCTCCTACAATGAGCAGTTCTTC.

The chain has TRBV5-1 and TRBJ2-1; 11 bases agree with TRBD2. CDR3 length: 16 residues. Germline-derived CDR1 and CDR2 are SGHRS and YFSETQ. With V trimmed by 0 bases and J by 5 bases, 4 bases remained unmatched. The CDR3 DNA sequence: TGCGCCAGCAGCTTGGCGACGGGACTAGCGGACAATGAGCAGTTCTTC. Its translation is CASSLATGLADNEQFF.

CDR3 region: CASSLVQGTYNEQFF. Here the CDR3 DNA reads TGTGCCAGCAGCTTGGTCCAGGGGACCTACAATGAGCAGTTCTTC. The V gene is TRBV5-5, the J gene TRBJ2-1; the D gene is possibly TRBD1 (6 bases). The germline V gene encodes CDR1 SGHKS and CDR2 YYEKEE (reference sequence). V was cut by 0 bases and J by 2 bases, with 9 bases left in between. The CDR3 runs 15 residues.